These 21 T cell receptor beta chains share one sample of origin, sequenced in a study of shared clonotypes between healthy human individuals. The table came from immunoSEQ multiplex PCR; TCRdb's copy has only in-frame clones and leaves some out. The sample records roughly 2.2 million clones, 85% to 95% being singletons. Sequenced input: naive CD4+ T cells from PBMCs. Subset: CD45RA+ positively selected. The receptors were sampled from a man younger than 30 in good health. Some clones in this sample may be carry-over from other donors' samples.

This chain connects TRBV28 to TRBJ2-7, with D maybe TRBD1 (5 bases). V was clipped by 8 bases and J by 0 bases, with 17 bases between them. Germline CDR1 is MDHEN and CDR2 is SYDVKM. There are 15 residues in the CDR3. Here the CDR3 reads CASVPHNRFSYEQYF. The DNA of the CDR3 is TGTGCCAGCGTCCCCCATAACAGGTTCTCCTACGAGCAGTACTTC.

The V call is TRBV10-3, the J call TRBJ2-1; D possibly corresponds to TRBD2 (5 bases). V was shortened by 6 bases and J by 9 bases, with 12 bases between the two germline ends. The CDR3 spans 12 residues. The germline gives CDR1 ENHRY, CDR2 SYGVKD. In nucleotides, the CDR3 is TGTGCCATCAGCCTAGGACTGATTGAGCAGTTCTTC. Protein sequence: CAISLGLIEQFF.

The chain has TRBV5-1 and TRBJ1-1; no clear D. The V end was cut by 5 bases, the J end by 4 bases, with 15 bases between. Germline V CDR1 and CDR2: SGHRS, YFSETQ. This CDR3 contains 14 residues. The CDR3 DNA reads TGCGCCAGCAGTACTGAGATCGATCGCACTGAAGCTTTCTTT. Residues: CASSTEIDRTEAFF. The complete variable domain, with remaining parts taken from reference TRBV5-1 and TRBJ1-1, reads KAGVTQTPRYLIKTRGQQVTLSCSPISGHRSVSWYQQTPGQGLQFLFEYFSETQRNKGNFPGRFSGRQFSNSRSEMNVSTLELGDSALYLCASSTEIDRTEAFFGQGTRLTVV.

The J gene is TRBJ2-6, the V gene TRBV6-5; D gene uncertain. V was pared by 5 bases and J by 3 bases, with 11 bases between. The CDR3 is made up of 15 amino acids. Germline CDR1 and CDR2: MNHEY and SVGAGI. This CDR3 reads CASSTARYGANVLTF. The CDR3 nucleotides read TGTGCCAGCAGTACCGCGAGGTATGGGGCCAACGTCCTGACTTTC.

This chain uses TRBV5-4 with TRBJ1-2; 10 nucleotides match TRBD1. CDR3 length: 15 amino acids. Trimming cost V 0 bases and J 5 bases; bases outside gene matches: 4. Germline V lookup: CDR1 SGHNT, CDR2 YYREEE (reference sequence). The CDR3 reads CASSLAMDRGYGYTF. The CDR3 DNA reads TGTGCCAGCAGCTTGGCTATGGACAGGGGGTATGGCTACACCTTC.

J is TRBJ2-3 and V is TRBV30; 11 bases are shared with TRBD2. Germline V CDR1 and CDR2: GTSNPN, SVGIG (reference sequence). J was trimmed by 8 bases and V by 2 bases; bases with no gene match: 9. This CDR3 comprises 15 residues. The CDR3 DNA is TGTGCCTGGAGTCATACTAGCGGGAGACGGGGTACGCAGTATTTT. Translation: CAWSHTSGRRGTQYF.

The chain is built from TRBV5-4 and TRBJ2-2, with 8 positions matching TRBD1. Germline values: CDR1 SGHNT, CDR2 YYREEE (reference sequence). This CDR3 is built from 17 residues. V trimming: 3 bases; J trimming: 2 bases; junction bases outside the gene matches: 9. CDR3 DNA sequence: TGTGCCAGCAGCTCGAAACCGGGACAGGTTAACACCGGGGAGCTGTTTTTT. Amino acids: CASSSKPGQVNTGELFF.

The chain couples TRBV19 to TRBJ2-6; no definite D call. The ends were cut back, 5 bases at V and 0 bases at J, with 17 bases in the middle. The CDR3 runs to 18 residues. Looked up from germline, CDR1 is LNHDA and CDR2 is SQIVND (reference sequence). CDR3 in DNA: TGTGCCAGTAGTTTCCCCCCCGGGTCCAGCTCTGGGGCCAACGTCCTGACTTTC. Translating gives CASSFPPGSSSGANVLTF. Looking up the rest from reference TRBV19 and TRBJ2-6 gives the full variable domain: DGGITQSPKYLFRKEGQNVTLSCEQNLNHDAMYWYRQDPGQGLRLIYYSQIVNDFQKGDIAEGYSVSREKKESFPLTVTSAQKNPTAFYLCASSFPPGSSSGANVLTFGAGSRLTVL.

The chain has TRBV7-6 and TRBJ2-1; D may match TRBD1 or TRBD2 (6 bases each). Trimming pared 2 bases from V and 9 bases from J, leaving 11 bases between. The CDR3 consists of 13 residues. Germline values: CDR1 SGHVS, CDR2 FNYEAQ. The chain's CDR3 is CASSLPPGAEQFF. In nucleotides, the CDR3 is TGTGCCAGCAGCTTACCTCCGGGGGCTGAGCAGTTCTTC.

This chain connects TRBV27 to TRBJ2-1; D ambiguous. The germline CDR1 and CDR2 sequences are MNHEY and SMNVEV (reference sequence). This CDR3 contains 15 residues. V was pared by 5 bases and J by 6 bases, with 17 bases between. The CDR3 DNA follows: TGTGCCAGCAGTCCAAAGTTTGGGCCCACCAATGAGCAGTTCTTC. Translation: CASSPKFGPTNEQFF.

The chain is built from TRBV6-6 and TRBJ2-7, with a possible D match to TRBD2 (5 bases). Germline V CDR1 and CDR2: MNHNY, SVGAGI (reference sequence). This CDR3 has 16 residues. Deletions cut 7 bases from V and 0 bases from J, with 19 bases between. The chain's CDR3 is CASTPLGSGISYEQYF. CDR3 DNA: TGTGCCAGCACCCCACTAGGATCAGGCATCTCCTACGAGCAGTACTTC.

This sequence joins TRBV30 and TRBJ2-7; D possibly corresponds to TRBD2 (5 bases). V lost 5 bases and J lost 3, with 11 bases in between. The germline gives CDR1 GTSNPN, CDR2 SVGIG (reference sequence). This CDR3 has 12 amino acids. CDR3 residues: CAWGIRGYEQYF. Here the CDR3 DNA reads TGTGCCTGGGGGATTCGGGGCTACGAGCAGTACTTC.

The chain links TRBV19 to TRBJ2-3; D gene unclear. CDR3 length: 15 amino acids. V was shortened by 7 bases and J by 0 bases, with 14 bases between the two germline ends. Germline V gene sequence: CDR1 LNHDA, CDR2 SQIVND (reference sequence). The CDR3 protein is CASTRQVDSTDTQYF. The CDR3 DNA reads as TGTGCCAGTACCCGTCAGGTAGACAGCACAGATACGCAGTATTTT.

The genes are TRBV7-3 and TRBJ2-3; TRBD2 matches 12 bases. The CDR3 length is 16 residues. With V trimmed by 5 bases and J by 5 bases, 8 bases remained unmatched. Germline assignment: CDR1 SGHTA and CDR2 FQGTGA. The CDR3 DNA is TGTGCCAGCAGCCCATCCCTAGCGGGAGGGCGAGATACGCAGTATTTT. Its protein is CASSPSLAGGRDTQYF.

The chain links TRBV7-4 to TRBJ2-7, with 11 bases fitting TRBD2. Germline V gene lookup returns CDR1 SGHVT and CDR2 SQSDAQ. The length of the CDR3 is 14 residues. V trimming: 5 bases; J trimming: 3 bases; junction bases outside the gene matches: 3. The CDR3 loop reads CASSELAGDYEQYF. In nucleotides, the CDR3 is TGTGCCAGCAGCGAACTAGCGGGAGACTACGAGCAGTACTTC. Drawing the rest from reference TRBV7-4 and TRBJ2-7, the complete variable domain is GAGVSQSPRYKVAKRGRDVALRCDSISGHVTLYWYRQTLGQGSEVLTYSQSDAQRDKSGRPSGRFSAERPERSVSTLKIQRTEQGDSAVYLCASSELAGDYEQYFGPGTRLTVT.

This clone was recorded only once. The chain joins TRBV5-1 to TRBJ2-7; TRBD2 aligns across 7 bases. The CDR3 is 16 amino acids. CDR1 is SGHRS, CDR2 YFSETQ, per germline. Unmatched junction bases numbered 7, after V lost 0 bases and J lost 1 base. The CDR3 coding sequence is TGCGCCAGCAGCTTGGGCCAGGCTAGCGGATCCTACGAGCAGTACTTC. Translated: CASSLGQASGSYEQYF.

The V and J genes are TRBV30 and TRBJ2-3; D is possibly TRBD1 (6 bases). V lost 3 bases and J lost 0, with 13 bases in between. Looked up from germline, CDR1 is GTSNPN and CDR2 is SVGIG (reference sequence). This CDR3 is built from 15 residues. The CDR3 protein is CAWRDRPSSTDTQYF. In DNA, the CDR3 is TGTGCCTGGAGAGACAGGCCTTCTAGCACAGATACGCAGTATTTT.

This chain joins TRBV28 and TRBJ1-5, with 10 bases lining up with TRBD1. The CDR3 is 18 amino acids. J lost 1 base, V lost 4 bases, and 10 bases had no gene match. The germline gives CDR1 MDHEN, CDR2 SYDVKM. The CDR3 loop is CASSSGQGSFRSNQPQHF. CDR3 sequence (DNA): TGTGCCAGCAGTTCGGGACAGGGGTCGTTTCGCAGCAATCAGCCCCAGCATTTT.

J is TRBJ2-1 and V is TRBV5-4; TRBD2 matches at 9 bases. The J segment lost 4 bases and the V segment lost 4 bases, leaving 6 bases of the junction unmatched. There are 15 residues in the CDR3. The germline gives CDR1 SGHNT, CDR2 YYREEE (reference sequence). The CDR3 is CASSPSGALYNEQFF. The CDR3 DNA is TGTGCCAGCAGCCCTAGCGGGGCCCTATACAATGAGCAGTTCTTC.

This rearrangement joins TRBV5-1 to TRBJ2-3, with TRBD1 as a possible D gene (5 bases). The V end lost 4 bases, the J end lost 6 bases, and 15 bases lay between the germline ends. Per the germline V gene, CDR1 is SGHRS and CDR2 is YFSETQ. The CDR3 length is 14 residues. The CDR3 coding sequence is TGCGCCAGCAGCCCTGGGCAGGGTAGGGATACGCAGTATTTT. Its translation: CASSPGQGRDTQYF.

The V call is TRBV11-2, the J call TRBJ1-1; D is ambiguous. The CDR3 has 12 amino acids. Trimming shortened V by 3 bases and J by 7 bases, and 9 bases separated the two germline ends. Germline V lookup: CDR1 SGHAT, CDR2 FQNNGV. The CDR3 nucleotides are TGTGCCAGCAGCTTCGGACGGAGTGAAGCTTTCTTT. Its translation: CASSFGRSEAFF.